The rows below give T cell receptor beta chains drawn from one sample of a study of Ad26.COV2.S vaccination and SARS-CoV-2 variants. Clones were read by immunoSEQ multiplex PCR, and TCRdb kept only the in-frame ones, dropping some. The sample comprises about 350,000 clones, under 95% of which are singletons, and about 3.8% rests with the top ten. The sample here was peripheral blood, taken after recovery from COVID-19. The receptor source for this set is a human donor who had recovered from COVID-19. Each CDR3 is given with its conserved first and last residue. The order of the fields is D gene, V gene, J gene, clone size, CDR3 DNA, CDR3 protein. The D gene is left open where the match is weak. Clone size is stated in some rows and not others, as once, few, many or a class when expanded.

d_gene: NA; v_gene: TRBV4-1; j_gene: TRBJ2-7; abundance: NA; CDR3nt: TGCGCCAGCAGCCAAGCCCGGGGTTCCTACGAGCAGTACTTC; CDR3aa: CASSQARGSYEQYF
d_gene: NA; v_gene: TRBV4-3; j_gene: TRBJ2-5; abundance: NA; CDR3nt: TGCGCCAGCAGCCAAGACCTACAAGAGACCCAGTACTTC; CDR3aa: CASSQDLQETQYF
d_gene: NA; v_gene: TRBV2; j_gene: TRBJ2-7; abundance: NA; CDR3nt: TGTGCCAGCAGTGATAGGCCAGCCTACGAGCAGTACTTC; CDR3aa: CASSDRPAYEQYF
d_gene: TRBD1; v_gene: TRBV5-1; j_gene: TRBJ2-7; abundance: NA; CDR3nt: TGCGCCAGCAGCGGGACCGGGACAGGGGCTGCAGAGCAGTACTTC; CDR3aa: CASSGTGTGAAEQYF
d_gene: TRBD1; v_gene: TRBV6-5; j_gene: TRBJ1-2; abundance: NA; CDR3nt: TGTGCCAGCAGTTACTCGGACAGGGGCTATGGCTACACCTTC; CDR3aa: CASSYSDRGYGYTF
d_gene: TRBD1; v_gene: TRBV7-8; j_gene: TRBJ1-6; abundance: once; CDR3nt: TGTGCCAGCAGCTCGGGTCAACAGGGGTGGAATTCACCCCTCCACTTT; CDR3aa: CASSSGQQGWNSPLHF
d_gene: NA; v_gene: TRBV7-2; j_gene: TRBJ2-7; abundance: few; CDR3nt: TGTGCCAGCAGCCCAAGGGTCGGGGAGCAGTACTTC; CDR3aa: CASSPRVGEQYF
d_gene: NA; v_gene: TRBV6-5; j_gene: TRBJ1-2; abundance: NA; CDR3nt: TGTGCCAGCAGTAAACAGGGTATTGGCTACACCTTC; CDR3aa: CASSKQGIGYTF
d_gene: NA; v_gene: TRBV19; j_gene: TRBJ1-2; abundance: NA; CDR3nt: TGTGCCAGTAGTACACTTGCGGAGCGGAACTATGGCTACACCTTC; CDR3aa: CASSTLAERNYGYTF
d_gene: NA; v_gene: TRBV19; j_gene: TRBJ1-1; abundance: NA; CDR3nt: TGTGCCAGTAGTCCGGGAGGCACTGAAGCTTTCTTT; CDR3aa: CASSPGGTEAFF
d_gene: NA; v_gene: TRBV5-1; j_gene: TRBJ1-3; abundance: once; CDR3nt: TGCGCCAGCAGCTTTCAGGGGTCGCCTGGAAACACCATATATTTT; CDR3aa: CASSFQGSPGNTIYF
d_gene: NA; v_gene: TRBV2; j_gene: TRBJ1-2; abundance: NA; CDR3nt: TGTGCCAGCAGTGAAAGGGGGGGAGGCTACACCTTC; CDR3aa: CASSERGGGYTF
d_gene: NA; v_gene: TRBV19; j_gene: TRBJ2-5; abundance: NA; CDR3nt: TGTGCCAGTAGTCCAAAATACAAGGCCTCCGGGGAGACCCAGTACTTC; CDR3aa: CASSPKYKASGETQYF
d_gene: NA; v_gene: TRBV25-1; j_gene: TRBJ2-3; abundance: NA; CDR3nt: TGTGCCAGCAGCCTACAGGGAACTAGCACAGATACGCAGTATTTT; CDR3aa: CASSLQGTSTDTQYF
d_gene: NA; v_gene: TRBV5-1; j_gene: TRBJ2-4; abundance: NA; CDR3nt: TGCGCCAGCAGCTTGGCGGGGGCCACCAAAAACATTCAGTACTTC; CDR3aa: CASSLAGATKNIQYF
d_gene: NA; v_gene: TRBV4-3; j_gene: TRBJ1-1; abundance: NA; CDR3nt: TGCGCCAGCAGCCAAGAGGCGGCAGGGAGGGCTGAAGCTTTCTTT; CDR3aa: CASSQEAAGRAEAFF
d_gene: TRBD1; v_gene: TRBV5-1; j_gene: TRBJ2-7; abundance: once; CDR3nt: TGCGCCAGCACCGAGGGGGCTGCCTACGAGCAGTACTTC; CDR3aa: CASTEGAAYEQYF
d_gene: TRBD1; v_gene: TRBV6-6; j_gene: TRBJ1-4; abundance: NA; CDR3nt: TGTGCCAGCAACAAACAGGGGGGGGGATGGTATGAAAAACTGTTTTTT; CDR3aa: CASNKQGGGWYEKLFF
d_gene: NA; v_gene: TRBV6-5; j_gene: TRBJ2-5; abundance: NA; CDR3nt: TGTGCCAGCACCCCTGGCGGGGTCGGGGAGACCCAGTACTTC; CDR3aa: CASTPGGVGETQYF
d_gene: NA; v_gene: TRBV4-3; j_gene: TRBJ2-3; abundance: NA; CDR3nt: TGCGCCAGCAGCGCAACGACACAAGATACGCAGTATTTT; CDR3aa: CASSATTQDTQYF
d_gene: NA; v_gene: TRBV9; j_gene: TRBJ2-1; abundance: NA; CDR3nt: TGTGCCAGCAGCGTAAACGGATACAATGAGCAGTTCTTC; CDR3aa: CASSVNGYNEQFF
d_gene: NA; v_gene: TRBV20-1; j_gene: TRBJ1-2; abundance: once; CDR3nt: TGCAGTCTAGAAGGGGGCTACACCTTC; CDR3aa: CSLEGGYTF
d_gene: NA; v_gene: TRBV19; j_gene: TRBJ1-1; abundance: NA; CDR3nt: TGTGCCAGTAGTATTGGGGACACCAACACTGAAGCTTTCTTT; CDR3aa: CASSIGDTNTEAFF
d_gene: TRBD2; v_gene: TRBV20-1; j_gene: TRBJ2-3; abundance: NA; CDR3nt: TGCAGTGCTAGTCTAGCGGGGGCCCCTAAGGAGTATTTT; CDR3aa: CSASLAGAPKEYF